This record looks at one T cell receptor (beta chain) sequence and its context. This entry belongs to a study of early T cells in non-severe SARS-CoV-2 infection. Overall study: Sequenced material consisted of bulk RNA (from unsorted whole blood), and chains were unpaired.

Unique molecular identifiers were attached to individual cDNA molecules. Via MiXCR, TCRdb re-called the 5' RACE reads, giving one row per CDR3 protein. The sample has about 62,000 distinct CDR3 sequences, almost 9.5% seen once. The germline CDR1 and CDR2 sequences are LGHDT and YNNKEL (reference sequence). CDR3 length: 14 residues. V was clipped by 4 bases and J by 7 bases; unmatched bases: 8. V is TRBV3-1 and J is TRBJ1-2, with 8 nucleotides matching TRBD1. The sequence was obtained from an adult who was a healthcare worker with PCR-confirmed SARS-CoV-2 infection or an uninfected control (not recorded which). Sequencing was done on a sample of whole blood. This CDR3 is CASSLGQGQRGYTF. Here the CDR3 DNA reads TGTGCCAGCAGCCTAGGACAGGGACAACGTGGCTACACCTTC.